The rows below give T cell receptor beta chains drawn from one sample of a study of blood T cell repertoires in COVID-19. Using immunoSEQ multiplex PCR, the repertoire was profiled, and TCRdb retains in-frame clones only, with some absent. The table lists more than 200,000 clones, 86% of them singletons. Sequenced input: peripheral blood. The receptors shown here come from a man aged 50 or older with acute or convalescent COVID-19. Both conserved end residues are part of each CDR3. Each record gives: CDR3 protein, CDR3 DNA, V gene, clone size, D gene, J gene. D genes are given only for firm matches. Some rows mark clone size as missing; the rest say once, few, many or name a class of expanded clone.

CDR3 protein: CASRRNRANQPQHF
CDR3 DNA: TGTGCCAGCAGGCGTAACAGGGCGAATCAGCCCCAGCATTTT
V gene: TRBV6-5
clone size: -
D gene: -
J gene: TRBJ1-5

CDR3 protein: CASSPDRGRPSGANVLTF
CDR3 DNA: TGTGCCAGTAGTCCGGACAGGGGGAGACCTTCGGGGGCCAACGTCCTGACTTTC
V gene: TRBV19
clone size: once
D gene: TRBD1
J gene: TRBJ2-6

CDR3 protein: CASSHPQGGSYNEQFF
CDR3 DNA: TGTGCCAGCTCGCACCCACAAGGAGGGTCCTACAATGAGCAGTTCTTC
V gene: TRBV18
clone size: -
D gene: -
J gene: TRBJ2-1

CDR3 protein: CASSLGTGRADTQYF
CDR3 DNA: TGTGCCAGCAGCCTTGGGACAGGGAGGGCAGATACGCAGTATTTT
V gene: TRBV7-7
clone size: once
D gene: TRBD1
J gene: TRBJ2-3

CDR3 protein: CASSHPGGTQNTGELFF
CDR3 DNA: TGTGCCAGCAGCCACCCGGGGGGGACTCAGAACACCGGGGAGCTGTTTTTT
V gene: TRBV4-2
clone size: -
D gene: TRBD2
J gene: TRBJ2-2

CDR3 protein: CASSPTGFYGYTF
CDR3 DNA: TGTGCCAGCTCACCAACAGGCTTCTATGGCTACACCTTC
V gene: TRBV18
clone size: once
D gene: -
J gene: TRBJ1-2

CDR3 protein: CASSRGFNYGYTF
CDR3 DNA: TGTGCCAGCAGCAGGGGATTTAACTATGGCTACACCTTC
V gene: TRBV27
clone size: -
D gene: -
J gene: TRBJ1-2

CDR3 protein: CASSSRDSLFLYGYTF
CDR3 DNA: TGTGCCAGCAGTTCCCGGGACTCCCTATTTTTGTATGGCTACACCTTC
V gene: TRBV6-5
clone size: few
D gene: -
J gene: TRBJ1-2

CDR3 protein: CASSPQAPGQKTGELFF
CDR3 DNA: TGTGCCAGCTCACCACAGGCTCCGGGACAGAAAACCGGGGAGCTGTTTTTT
V gene: TRBV18
clone size: -
D gene: TRBD1
J gene: TRBJ2-2

CDR3 protein: CASSFGANQPQHF
CDR3 DNA: TGTGCCAGCAGCTTCGGAGCAAATCAGCCCCAGCATTTT
V gene: TRBV5-6
clone size: -
D gene: -
J gene: TRBJ1-5

CDR3 protein: CAWSSDRGVSTIYF
CDR3 DNA: TGTGCCTGGAGTTCGGACAGGGGAGTAAGCACCATATATTTT
V gene: TRBV30
clone size: -
D gene: TRBD1
J gene: TRBJ1-3

CDR3 protein: CASSQDATSGGTDTQYF
CDR3 DNA: TGTGCCAGCAGCCAAGACGCCACTAGCGGGGGCACAGATACGCAGTATTTT
V gene: TRBV4-2
clone size: -
D gene: TRBD2
J gene: TRBJ2-3

CDR3 protein: CASSWEGQNSPLHF
CDR3 DNA: TGCGCCAGCAGCTGGGAGGGACAAAATTCACCCCTCCACTTT
V gene: TRBV5-1
clone size: -
D gene: -
J gene: TRBJ1-6

CDR3 protein: CASEGLTGWNSPLHF
CDR3 DNA: TGTGCCAGCGAGGGCCTGACAGGTTGGAATTCACCCCTCCACTTT
V gene: TRBV25-1
clone size: -
D gene: -
J gene: TRBJ1-6

CDR3 protein: CASSPREGSEGYTF
CDR3 DNA: TGTGCCAGCAGCCCCCGGGAGGGGTCGGAAGGCTACACCTTC
V gene: TRBV7-2
clone size: -
D gene: -
J gene: TRBJ1-2

CDR3 protein: CAISEEDRGLISPLHF
CDR3 DNA: TGTGCCATCAGTGAGGAGGACAGGGGTTTGATTTCACCCCTCCACTTT
V gene: TRBV10-3
clone size: -
D gene: TRBD1
J gene: TRBJ1-6

CDR3 protein: CASSPGLAGADTQYF
CDR3 DNA: TGTGCCAGCAGCCCGGGACTAGCGGGGGCTGATACGCAGTATTTT
V gene: TRBV5-4
clone size: -
D gene: TRBD2
J gene: TRBJ2-3

CDR3 protein: CASSPAEYSNQPQHF
CDR3 DNA: TGTGCCAGCTCACCAGCAGAATATAGCAATCAGCCCCAGCATTTT
V gene: TRBV18
clone size: -
D gene: -
J gene: TRBJ1-5

CDR3 protein: CASTPQGQLNQPQHF
CDR3 DNA: TGTGCCAGCACCCCGCAGGGACAACTTAATCAGCCCCAGCATTTT
V gene: TRBV6-2/TRBV6-3
clone size: -
D gene: -
J gene: TRBJ1-5

CDR3 protein: CASSSGGSYGYTF
CDR3 DNA: TGTGCCAGCAGTTCTGGGGGGTCCTATGGCTACACCTTC
V gene: TRBV6-5
clone size: -
D gene: -
J gene: TRBJ1-2

CDR3 protein: CASSPYYSGGNTIYF
CDR3 DNA: TGTGCCAGCAGCCCATATTACTCAGGGGGAAACACCATATATTTT
V gene: TRBV11-2
clone size: -
D gene: -
J gene: TRBJ1-3

CDR3 protein: CASSQGRSKETQYF
CDR3 DNA: TGTGCCAGCAGCCAAGGCAGGTCCAAAGAGACCCAGTACTTC
V gene: TRBV7-3
clone size: -
D gene: -
J gene: TRBJ2-5

CDR3 protein: CASSLGSGLYEQYF
CDR3 DNA: TGTGCCAGCAGCTTAGGGAGCGGGCTCTACGAGCAGTACTTC
V gene: TRBV7-9
clone size: -
D gene: -
J gene: TRBJ2-7

CDR3 protein: CASSSPGQGGTEAFF
CDR3 DNA: TGTGCCAGTAGTTCGCCGGGACAGGGAGGCACTGAAGCTTTCTTT
V gene: TRBV19
clone size: -
D gene: TRBD1
J gene: TRBJ1-1

CDR3 protein: CASSPRDRVNGYTF
CDR3 DNA: TGTGCCAGCTCACCCAGGGACAGGGTTAATGGCTACACCTTC
V gene: TRBV18
clone size: -
D gene: TRBD1
J gene: TRBJ1-2

CDR3 protein: CASSLTSGLTGELFF
CDR3 DNA: TGTGCCAGTAGCCTGACTAGCGGCCTCACCGGGGAGCTGTTTTTT
V gene: TRBV19
clone size: -
D gene: TRBD2
J gene: TRBJ2-2

CDR3 protein: CAISESTDIGYTF
CDR3 DNA: TGTGCCATCAGTGAGTCTACAGATATTGGCTACACCTTC
V gene: TRBV10-3
clone size: -
D gene: -
J gene: TRBJ1-2

CDR3 protein: CASSGGRNTDLVEQFF
CDR3 DNA: TGCGCCAGCAGCGGCGGGAGGAATACCGATCTGGTTGAGCAGTTCTTC
V gene: TRBV5-1
clone size: -
D gene: TRBD2
J gene: TRBJ2-1

CDR3 protein: CAWTRGTVSNQPQHF
CDR3 DNA: TGTGCCTGGACGAGGGGGACAGTGAGCAATCAGCCCCAGCATTTT
V gene: TRBV30
clone size: -
D gene: TRBD1
J gene: TRBJ1-5

CDR3 protein: CASSLADRNSPLHF
CDR3 DNA: TGCGCCAGCAGCTTGGCGGACAGGAATTCACCCCTCCACTTT
V gene: TRBV5-1
clone size: -
D gene: TRBD1
J gene: TRBJ1-6

CDR3 protein: CASSQDLVFNTEAFF
CDR3 DNA: TGTGCCAGCAGCCAAGATCTTGTATTCAACACTGAAGCTTTCTTT
V gene: TRBV3-1/TRBV3-2
clone size: -
D gene: -
J gene: TRBJ1-1